This TCR beta chain is drawn from a study of read filtering for tumor transcriptome and immune sequencing. Study information: Revised staging placed eight or nine patients in R-ISS I, about 16 in II, roughly 7 in III. DNase treatment preceded whole-transcriptome library preparation.

This clonotype was picked up many times. Its antigen is not known. General study findings and limits: Dropping single-read clonotypes raised IR-seq and RNA-seq shared-clonotype correlation.

V lost 3 bases and J lost 2; bases outside the gene matches: 8. The CDR3 loop spans 16 amino acids. From germline, CDR1 is LGHDT and CDR2 YNNKEL (reference sequence). From roughly 0.4 ug of RNA, a library with molecular barcoded alpha/delta and beta/gamma adaptors was made. TCRdb recomputed calls from the reads with MiXCR, one row per CDR3 protein. Among fewer than 50,000 distinct CDR3 sequences listed, roughly 13% were seen once. The receptor was isolated from a donor older than 35 with multiple myeloma. The chain is built from TRBV3-1 and TRBJ2-5; 8 nucleotides agree with TRBD1. Specimen: a population of CD138-negative cells sorted from bone marrow. DNA of the CDR3: TGTGCCAGCAGCCAGCGTGACAGGGGCCCACAAGAGACCCAGTACTTC. Translating gives CASSQRDRGPQETQYF.